Below, 14 T cell receptor beta chains from the same sample are listed, as sequenced in a study of T cell responses to AZD1222 COVID-19 vaccine. This table comes from immunoSEQ multiplex PCR, and its TCRdb copy is limited to in-frame clones, with some not included. The sample has over 75,000 clones, 85% to 90% seen once; the top ten hold roughly 32%. Sample: peripheral blood, taken on day 0 of AZD1222 vaccination. These receptors all come from an adult in good health.

V and J are TRBV19 and TRBJ1-1; TRBD1 is a possible D gene (6 bases). Germline V gene data show CDR1 as LNHDA and CDR2 as SQIVND (reference sequence). V was cut by 2 bases and J by 4 bases, with 8 bases left in between. The CDR3 totals 13 residues. The CDR3 DNA sequence: TGTGCCAGTAGTATAACAGGGAGCACTGAAGCTTTCTTT. Translation gives CASSITGSTEAFF.

J is TRBJ1-2 and V is TRBV2; possible D gene TRBD1, 5 bases. The CDR3 is 13 residues long. V gave up 8 bases and J gave up 6 bases, with 16 bases separating them. Germline V lookup: CDR1 SNHLY, CDR2 FYNNEI. In nucleotides, the CDR3 is TGTGCCAGCCTGGGGGGACCCGTGGATGGCTACACCTTC. This translates into CASLGGPVDGYTF.

The chain links TRBV6-2 or TRBV6-3 to TRBJ2-1; 9 nucleotides agree with TRBD2. The CDR3 spans 15 residues. Losses at the gene ends were 2 bases for V and 7 bases for J; bases not matched to a gene: 6. Germline loops: CDR1 MNHEY, CDR2 SVGEGT. The CDR3 bases are TGTGCCAGCAGTTACGAGCCTAGCGGGGCGAATGAGCAGTTCTTC. Translation gives CASSYEPSGANEQFF.

This clone was detected only once. The gene calls are TRBV7-9 and TRBJ2-3; possible D gene TRBD1, 6 bases. CDR1 is SEHNR and CDR2 is FQNEAQ in the germline V gene (reference sequence). The V end was cut by 4 bases, the J end by 6 bases, with 11 bases between. This CDR3 contains 13 residues. CDR3 protein: CASSSLGADTQYF. CDR3 bases: TGTGCCAGCAGCTCTTTGGGGGCGGATACGCAGTATTTT.

This clone was seen more than once but under ten times. V gene TRBV5-1 combines with J gene TRBJ2-5; D gene uncertain. CDR3 length: 11 amino acids. Germline lookup yields CDR1 SGHRS and CDR2 YFSETQ. V gave up 2 bases and J gave up 1 base, with 0 bases separating them. The CDR3 bases are TGCGCCAGCAGCTTCCAAGAGACCCAGTACTTC. Translating gives CASSFQETQYF.

This clone was recorded once. This chain connects TRBV5-1 to TRBJ1-1, with D maybe TRBD1 (5 bases). Per germline, CDR1 SGHRS and CDR2 YFSETQ. The CDR3 has 14 amino acids. V was trimmed by 5 bases and J by 3 bases, leaving 14 bases between them. The CDR3 coding sequence is TGCGCCAGCAGGTGGGGGTCTGGCGACACTGAAGCTTTCTTT. It encodes CASRWGSGDTEAFF.

The V gene is TRBV3-1 (or the pseudogene TRBV3-2), the J gene TRBJ1-3; 7 nucleotides agree with TRBD1. The V segment lost 0 bases and the J segment 2 bases; nucleotides outside the gene matches: 1. Germline V CDR1 and CDR2: LGHDT, YNNKEL (reference sequence). There are 15 residues in the CDR3. The CDR3 spells CASSQEDRTGNTIYF. In nucleotides, the CDR3 is TGTGCCAGCAGCCAAGAGGACAGGACTGGAAACACCATATATTTT.

This clone was detected only a few times. V gene TRBV29-1 combines with J gene TRBJ2-7, with D possibly being TRBD1 (5 bases). The length of the CDR3 is 13 residues. Trimming pared 5 bases from V and 0 bases from J, leaving 11 bases between. Per the germline V gene, CDR1 is SQVTM and CDR2 is ANQGSEA. CDR3 amino acids: CSVRTPSSYEQYF. As DNA, the CDR3 is TGCAGCGTTCGGACACCCAGCTCCTACGAGCAGTACTTC.

This clone was observed once. The sample carries other DNA sequences with the same CDR3. V and J are TRBV3-1 (or the pseudogene TRBV3-2) and TRBJ1-6; D not resolved. The germline V and J ends were trimmed by 3 bases and 0 bases, with 6 bases remaining between them. Per the germline V gene, CDR1 is LGHDT and CDR2 is YNNKEL (reference sequence). The CDR3 spans 15 residues. CDR3 residues: CASSQGSSYNSPLHF. The CDR3 DNA is TGTGCCAGCAGCCAGGGGAGCTCCTATAATTCACCCCTCCACTTT.

The rearrangement uses TRBV7-3 and TRBJ2-7; the D gene could be TRBD1 or TRBD2 (6 bases each). Trimming left V 8 bases short and J 6 bases short, with 14 bases between. CDR1 SGHTA and CDR2 FQGTGA come from the germline V gene. CDR3 length: 12 residues. The CDR3 protein is CASGPGGGEQYF. As DNA, the CDR3 is TGTGCCAGCGGGCCCGGGGGCGGCGAGCAGTACTTC.

The chain recombines TRBV30 with TRBJ2-2; possible D gene TRBD2, 5 bases. The length of the CDR3 is 14 residues. Trimming removed 5 bases from V and 5 bases from J, with 15 bases in between. The germline V gene encodes CDR1 GTSNPN and CDR2 SVGIG (reference sequence). The DNA for the CDR3 is TGTGCCTGGCTCGGGATGAGATTGACCGGGGAGCTGTTTTTT. As protein: CAWLGMRLTGELFF.

This chain uses TRBV19 with TRBJ1-5, with D hard to call. This CDR3 region has 15 residues. In germline, CDR1 is LNHDA, CDR2 SQIVND (reference sequence). V was shortened by 2 bases and J by 0 bases, with 8 bases between the two germline ends. The CDR3 sequence: CASSISYSSNQPQHF. The DNA of the CDR3 is TGTGCCAGTAGTATATCTTACAGTAGCAATCAGCCCCAGCATTTT.

The rearrangement uses TRBV23-1 and TRBJ2-2; D may be TRBD1 (6 bases). TRBV23-1 is labeled an ORF, and its function is uncertain. Trimming stripped 2 bases from V and 0 bases from J, with 16 bases between. The CDR3 loop spans 18 amino acids. The CDR3 loop is CASSQVYRDNANTGELFF. The CDR3 DNA reads as TGCGCCAGCAGTCAAGTTTACAGGGATAACGCGAACACCGGGGAGCTGTTTTTT.

As DNA, the CDR3 is TGCGCCAGCAGCCAATCGTTGACTAGCGGGAGTTCCGGGGAGCTGTTTTTT. Residues: CASSQSLTSGSSGELFF. The chain employs TRBV4-1 and TRBJ2-2; 12 bases map to TRBD2. The CDR3 is 17 amino acids. Per germline, CDR1 MGHRA and CDR2 YSYEKL. With 2 bases clipped from V and 6 bases from J, the junction kept 7 bases outside the gene matches.